The present T cell receptor beta chain was sequenced within a study of blood T cell repertoires in COVID-19. On the study more broadly: Material from acute and convalescent COVID-19 was sourced from the United States, Italy and Spain. Sources were T cells, B-cell-depleted T cells, or PBMCs; the material itself was cDNA or gDNA.

This clone has just a few counts. Other DNA variants within this sample encode the same CDR3. V gave up 1 base and J gave up 5 bases, with 4 bases separating them. This CDR3 has 12 amino acids. Per the germline V gene, CDR1 is MGHRA and CDR2 is YSYEKL. In the original processing: For nucleated cells, counts were estimated from reference gene primer amplification. Method: immunoSEQ multiplex PCR; TCRdb's copy keeps in-frame clones and lacks some. V, J and clone size derive from that table, while D and trimming were established from the DNA sequence. The sample carries over 200,000 clones, 80% recorded once.

The specimen was peripheral blood. This rearrangement joins TRBV4-1 to TRBJ2-3, with no clear D. This receptor was obtained from a human donor in a cohort sampled during active COVID-19. The chain's CDR3 is CASSQGRDTQYF. CDR3 bases: TGCGCCAGCAGCCAAGGCAGAGATACGCAGTATTTT.